One sample yielded the 23 T cell receptor beta chains listed below, sequenced in a study of CD8 T cells in Susac syndrome. RNA totalling roughly 0.45 to 1 ug underwent reverse transcription with random hexamers. TCRdb redid the calling of the immunoSEQ multiplex PCR reads with MiXCR, one entry per CDR3 protein. The sample records about 77,000 distinct CDR3 sequences, about 93% being singletons. What was sequenced was CD4+ T cells from PBMCs. The receptor set was obtained from a human donor with Susac syndrome.

CDR3 sequence reads: CASSTAEGLVGSYNEQFF. DNA of the CDR3: TGTGCCAGCAGCACCGCCGAGGGCCTTGTGGGCTCCTACAATGAGCAGTTCTTC. V usage is TRBV7-2 and J usage is TRBJ2-1; D might be TRBD2 (5 bases). This CDR3 has 18 amino acids. In germline, CDR1 is SGHTA, CDR2 FQGNSA. The V end was cut by 5 bases, the J end by 0 bases, with 20 bases between.

The chain uses TRBV29-1 and TRBJ2-1; TRBD2 aligns across 9 bases. The junction had 8 bases not matched to a gene; V was cut back by 2 bases and J by 6 bases. Germline V gives CDR1 SQVTM, CDR2 ANQGSEA. The CDR3 has 15 amino acids. In nucleotides, the CDR3 is TGCAGCGTTGAATTGCTAGCGGGATGGTTCAATGAGCAGTTCTTC. Translating it yields CSVELLAGWFNEQFF.

This clonotype was seen just once. The chain carries TRBV9 and TRBJ2-2; 8 bases align to TRBD2. The CDR3 consists of 15 residues. J gave up 4 bases and V 6 bases, and 8 bases lay outside the gene matches. Germline V gene lookup returns CDR1 SGDLS and CDR2 YYNGEE. The CDR3 DNA follows: TGTGCCAGCACCCCGGGGGGGGTGGCCACCGGGGAGCTGTTTTTT. Amino acid sequence: CASTPGGVATGELFF.

The genes are TRBV7-2 and TRBJ2-5; perhaps TRBD2 as D (5 bases). V was clipped by 4 bases and J by 7 bases, with 22 bases between them. CDR3 length equals 16 residues. Germline CDR1 is SGHTA and CDR2 is FQGNSA. DNA of the CDR3: TGTGCCAGCAGCTCCCCCTGGTTGCAGCGGAGCACGACCCAGTACTTC. It yields the protein CASSSPWLQRSTTQYF.

The gene calls are TRBV5-1 and TRBJ2-7, with 8 bases aligning to TRBD1. The CDR3 sequence is 15 residues long. Trimming cost V 0 bases and J 4 bases; bases outside gene matches: 6. Germline V gene lookup returns CDR1 SGHRS and CDR2 YFSETQ. The CDR3 DNA follows: TGCGCCAGCAGCTTGGGGGACAGGTTTTTTTACGAGCAGTACTTC. Translation gives CASSLGDRFFYEQYF.

The CDR3 coding sequence is TGTGCCAGCAGCGTAGCGGGGGAGGGCACCCAGTACTTC. The encoded protein is CASSVAGEGTQYF. This chain links TRBV9 with TRBJ2-5; 7 bases are a match to TRBD2. This CDR3 spans 13 amino acids. Germline V gives CDR1 SGDLS, CDR2 YYNGEE. V gave up 0 bases and J gave up 8 bases; unmatched junction bases: 4.

This rearrangement joins TRBV12-3 or TRBV12-4 to TRBJ2-1; 8 positions match TRBD2. CDR3 length: 11 amino acids. V trimming: 3 bases; J trimming: 15 bases; junction bases outside the gene matches: 4. The chain's CDR3 is CASSFGLARFF. CDR3 DNA: TGTGCCAGCAGTTTCGGACTAGCAAGGTTCTTC.

This rearrangement joins TRBV5-1 to TRBJ2-5; 7 nucleotides align to TRBD2. The CDR3 spans 13 residues. The V segment lost 4 bases and the J segment 3 bases; nucleotides outside the gene matches: 3. Germline lookup yields CDR1 SGHRS and CDR2 YFSETQ. This chain's CDR3 is CASSASGKETQYF. The CDR3 DNA reads as TGCGCCAGCAGCGCTAGCGGAAAAGAGACCCAGTACTTC.

This clonotype showed up just once. The chain couples TRBV9 to TRBJ2-1, with D perhaps TRBD2 (6 bases). V lost 0 bases to trimming and J lost 0 bases, with 7 bases between them. This CDR3 region has 15 residues. Germline assignment: CDR1 SGDLS and CDR2 YYNGEE. The CDR3: CASSVAGVSYNEQFF. As DNA, the CDR3 is TGTGCCAGCAGCGTAGCGGGGGTCTCCTACAATGAGCAGTTCTTC. The full variable domain, in which reference TRBV9 and TRBJ2-1 provide the parts outside the CDR3, is DSGVTQTPKHLITATGQRVTLRCSPRSGDLSVYWYQQSLDQGLQFLIQYYNGEERAKGNILERFSAQQFPDLHSELNLSSLELGDSALYFCASSVAGVSYNEQFFGPGTRLTVL.

The gene calls are TRBV28 and TRBJ1-2; tentatively, D is TRBD1 (5 bases). Looked up from germline, CDR1 is MDHEN and CDR2 is SYDVKM. This CDR3 region has 17 residues. V was cut by 5 bases and J by 4 bases, with 23 bases left in between. CDR3 residues: CASSARGAEAQPYGYTF. In DNA form, the CDR3 reads TGTGCCAGCAGTGCTAGAGGGGCCGAAGCCCAGCCCTATGGCTACACCTTC.

J is TRBJ2-1 and V is TRBV11-3; 8 nucleotides line up with TRBD2. Germline-derived CDR1 and CDR2 are SGHNT and YENEEA. Trimming at V came to 6 bases and at J to 4 bases, leaving 8 bases not matched to a gene. The CDR3 is made up of 15 amino acids. The CDR3 is CASSTAGTSYNEQFF. CDR3 DNA: TGTGCCAGCAGTACCGCCGGGACTAGTTACAATGAGCAGTTCTTC.

This chain links TRBV5-4 with TRBJ1-2, with 9 bases identical to TRBD1. The CDR3 covers 15 residues. Germline assignment: CDR1 SGHNT and CDR2 YYREEE (reference sequence). The trim removed 4 bases at V and 4 bases at J, leaving 8 bases unmatched. Here the CDR3 reads CASSLNRGQGYGYTF. The CDR3 region has the DNA TGTGCCAGCAGCCTAAATAGGGGACAGGGCTATGGCTACACCTTC.

V gene TRBV7-8 combines with J gene TRBJ2-2, with D unclear. The CDR3 consists of 15 residues. Trimming pared 5 bases from V and 7 bases from J, leaving 17 bases between. CDR1 and CDR2 from the germline V gene are SGHVS and FQNEAQ. This chain's CDR3 is CASSIKDGPIGELFF. DNA for the CDR3: TGTGCCAGCAGCATAAAAGACGGCCCCATCGGGGAGCTGTTTTTT. The full variable domain, its missing parts supplied by reference TRBV7-8 and TRBJ2-2, is GAGVSQSPRYKVAKRGQDVALRCDPISGHVSLFWYQQALGQGPEFLTYFQNEAQLDKSGLPSDRFFAERPEGSVSTLKIQRTQQEDSAVYLCASSIKDGPIGELFFGEGSRLTVL.

The chain links TRBV6-4 to TRBJ2-1, with 8 bases lining up with TRBD2. The CDR3 is 16 amino acids. The germline gives CDR1 MRHNA, CDR2 SNTAGT. The V and J ends lost 0 bases and 9 bases, in that order; junction bases with no gene match: 10. The CDR3 DNA reads as TGTGCCAGCAGTGACTCTTCCAGCGGGAGAAAGATTGAGCAGTTCTTC. This translates into CASSDSSSGRKIEQFF.

The rearrangement uses TRBV5-1 and TRBJ1-4; tentatively, D is TRBD1 (6 bases). The CDR3 has 14 amino acids. The germline V gene encodes CDR1 SGHRS and CDR2 YFSETQ. Trimming left V 0 bases short and J 10 bases short, with 13 bases between. The CDR3 reads CASSLEGLGGKLFF. The CDR3 DNA sequence: TGCGCCAGCAGCTTGGAGGGTCTAGGGGGAAAACTGTTTTTT.

V usage is TRBV7-2 and J usage is TRBJ2-7, with 9 bases aligning to TRBD1. This CDR3 contains 15 residues. V was clipped by 5 bases and J by 4 bases; unmatched bases: 9. Germline-derived CDR1 and CDR2 are SGHTA and FQGNSA. The CDR3 nucleotides are TGTGCCAGCAGCGTAGACAGGGGGGTCGGATACGAGCAGTACTTC. This encodes CASSVDRGVGYEQYF.

The V and J genes are TRBV29-1 and TRBJ2-4; maybe TRBD1 (5 bases). The germline V gene encodes CDR1 SQVTM and CDR2 ANQGSEA. The germline V and J ends were trimmed by 4 bases and 3 bases, with 13 bases remaining between them. The CDR3 spans 14 residues. CDR3 DNA sequence: TGCAGCGTTGTAGGCAGGGTAAACAAAAACATTCAGTACTTC. Translated: CSVVGRVNKNIQYF.

The chain is built from TRBV20-1 and TRBJ2-1, with 8 positions matching TRBD2. Germline V CDR1 and CDR2: DFQATT, SNEGSKA (reference sequence). The V gene end was trimmed by 2 bases and the J gene end by 5 bases; junction bases not matched to a gene: 2. The CDR3 extends over 13 amino acids. In nucleotides, the CDR3 is TGCAGTGCTAGACTAGCGGGTAACAATGAGCAGTTCTTC. Amino acid sequence: CSARLAGNNEQFF.

By share, this clonotype counts as medium-sized. The CDR3 here is CASSSTRQGSYEQYF. In nucleotides, the CDR3 is TGTGCCAGCAGCTCTACCCGACAGGGGAGTTACGAGCAGTACTTC. The chain is built from TRBV7-9 and TRBJ2-7; 8 positions match TRBD1. V lost 4 bases, J lost 4 bases, and 9 bases stayed unmatched. The CDR3 consists of 15 residues. Looked up from germline, CDR1 is SEHNR and CDR2 is FQNEAQ (reference sequence). The full variable domain, its missing parts supplied by reference TRBV7-9 and TRBJ2-7, is DTGVSQNPRHKITKRGQNVTFRCDPISEHNRLYWYRQTLGQGPEFLTYFQNEAQLEKSRLLSDRFSAERPKGSFSTLEIQRTEQGDSAMYLCASSSTRQGSYEQYFGPGTRLTVT.

This clonotype was found once. V is TRBV6-2 or TRBV6-3 and J is TRBJ2-7; 9 nucleotides line up with TRBD2. With 2 bases clipped from V and 3 bases from J, the junction kept 2 bases outside the gene matches. The germline gives CDR1 MNHEY, CDR2 SVGEGT. This CDR3 has 14 amino acids. The CDR3 region has the DNA TGTGCCAGCAGTTACGCTAGCGGGGTCTACGAGCAGTACTTC. The encoded protein is CASSYASGVYEQYF.

The J gene is TRBJ1-6, the V gene TRBV3-1; a weak D match, TRBD1 (6 bases). The germline CDR1 and CDR2 sequences are LGHDT and YNNKEL (reference sequence). V lost 1 base to trimming and J lost 6 bases, with 13 bases between them. The CDR3 length is 16 residues. The CDR3 here is CASSQVGGAGNSPLHF. The CDR3 DNA is TGTGCCAGCAGCCAAGTAGGGGGGGCTGGTAATTCACCCCTCCACTTT.

The chain has TRBV30 and TRBJ1-1; D unresolved. V was trimmed by 5 bases and J by 5 bases, leaving 12 bases between them. This CDR3 spans 12 amino acids. Germline CDR1 reads GTSNPN; CDR2 reads SVGIG (reference sequence). CDR3 in amino acids: CAWSEGGTEAFF. CDR3 DNA sequence: TGTGCCTGGTCTGAAGGAGGGACTGAAGCTTTCTTT.

The gene calls are TRBV6-5 and TRBJ1-3, with D tentatively TRBD1 (6 bases). Germline CDR1 and CDR2: MNHEY and SVGAGI. CDR3 length: 15 residues. Trimming cost V 2 bases and J 1 base, with 9 bases left between them. CDR3 DNA: TGTGCCAGCAGTTACGAAGGGGGTTCTGGAAACACCATATATTTT. Amino acids: CASSYEGGSGNTIYF.